These T cell receptor beta chains were read from a single sample in a study of T cells in Graves' hyperthyroidism and ophthalmopathy. TCRdb reanalysed the multiplex PCR reads using MiXCR and keeps one entry per CDR3 protein. This sample has approximately 590,000 distinct CDR3 sequences, with 15% to 19% found just once. The sample consisted of blood. The receptors were gathered from a woman in her twenties or thirties with Graves' hyperthyroidism. CDR3s include the opening cysteine and the closing phenylalanine or tryptophan. Each record gives: CDR3 DNA, CDR3 protein, J gene, V gene, clone size, D gene. A D gene is named only where the DNA matches it firmly. The size entry is marked missing in some rows and otherwise reads once, few, many or a size class.

CDR3nt: TGTGCCAGCAGCTCCGCCGGGTGGAATGAGCAGTTCTTC; CDR3aa: CASSSAGWNEQFF; j_gene: TRBJ2-1; v_gene: TRBV7-3; abundance: many; d_gene: NA
CDR3nt: TGCAGCGTTGTACAGGGGGCCCACGAGCAGTACTTC; CDR3aa: CSVVQGAHEQYF; j_gene: TRBJ2-7; v_gene: TRBV29-1; abundance: NA; d_gene: TRBD1
CDR3nt: TGTGCCAGCAGCTTAAGTTCTGGAGCCCGCACAGATACGCAGTATTTT; CDR3aa: CASSLSSGARTDTQYF; j_gene: TRBJ2-3; v_gene: TRBV7-3; abundance: few; d_gene: NA
CDR3nt: TGTGCCAGCAGTGTGGGGGGCGGAGGGACTGAAGCTTTCTTT; CDR3aa: CASSVGGGGTEAFF; j_gene: TRBJ1-1; v_gene: TRBV27; abundance: NA; d_gene: NA
CDR3nt: TGTGCCACCCAGCCCCTTCTGAACACTGAAGCTTTCTTT; CDR3aa: CATQPLLNTEAFF; j_gene: TRBJ1-1; v_gene: TRBV7-9; abundance: many; d_gene: NA
CDR3nt: TGTGCCATCAGTGCTTCTGCGGCGGGAGGGCCCTCCTACGAGCAGTACTTC; CDR3aa: CAISASAAGGPSYEQYF; j_gene: TRBJ2-7; v_gene: TRBV10-3; abundance: many; d_gene: TRBD2
CDR3nt: TGTGCCAGCAGCCGCGCAGGCGATGGTTCACCCCTCCACTTT; CDR3aa: CASSRAGDGSPLHF; j_gene: TRBJ1-6; v_gene: TRBV7-9; abundance: many; d_gene: NA
CDR3nt: TGTGCCAGCAGCGGGGCGGGGAAAGAGACAGGGAGTAATACGCAGTATTTT; CDR3aa: CASSGAGKETGSNTQYF; j_gene: TRBJ2-3; v_gene: TRBV27; abundance: few; d_gene: NA
CDR3nt: TGTGCCAGCAGCTCTTGGCGGAGTCCTAGCAATGAGCAGTTCTTC; CDR3aa: CASSSWRSPSNEQFF; j_gene: TRBJ2-1; v_gene: TRBV9; abundance: many; d_gene: NA
CDR3nt: TGTGCCACCAGAGGGACCGGCGTTTCCTACAATGAGCAGTTCTTC; CDR3aa: CATRGTGVSYNEQFF; j_gene: TRBJ2-1; v_gene: TRBV15; abundance: few; d_gene: NA
CDR3nt: TGTGCCAGCAGACCACAGGGGGCTTCCTACAATGAGCAGCTCTTC; CDR3aa: CASRPQGASYNEQLF; j_gene: TRBJ2-1; v_gene: TRBV2; abundance: NA; d_gene: TRBD1
CDR3nt: TGTGCCAGCAGCCAGGGCTATAGCGCAGATACGCAGTATTTT; CDR3aa: CASSQGYSADTQYF; j_gene: TRBJ2-3; v_gene: TRBV4-2; abundance: NA; d_gene: NA
CDR3nt: TGTGCCAGCAGTGTCCTCGGGGTGGGAACTAGCGAGCAGTACTTC; CDR3aa: CASSVLGVGTSEQYF; j_gene: TRBJ2-7; v_gene: TRBV27; abundance: NA; d_gene: NA
CDR3nt: TGCAGCGTTACCTCCTCCCGGGGGGCTGAAGCTTTCTTT; CDR3aa: CSVTSSRGAEAFF; j_gene: TRBJ1-1; v_gene: TRBV29-1; abundance: few; d_gene: NA
CDR3nt: TGTGCCAGCACCCGGACAGGGGAGAACATTCAGTACTTC; CDR3aa: CASTRTGENIQYF; j_gene: TRBJ2-4; v_gene: TRBV28; abundance: many; d_gene: TRBD1
CDR3nt: TGTGCCAGTAGTAACAGGGGAGTGACAGACACGCAGTATTTT; CDR3aa: CASSNRGVTDTQYF; j_gene: TRBJ2-3; v_gene: TRBV19; abundance: NA; d_gene: TRBD1
CDR3nt: TGTGCCTGGAGTCCATGGGGGGGGGGCGTTCGGAACTATGGCTACACCTTC; CDR3aa: CAWSPWGGGVRNYGYTF; j_gene: TRBJ1-2; v_gene: TRBV30; abundance: many; d_gene: NA
CDR3nt: TGTGCCACCAGCACGGGGCATAGCGGGACGCCCACCTTGAATGAGCAGTTCTTC; CDR3aa: CATSTGHSGTPTLNEQFF; j_gene: TRBJ2-1; v_gene: TRBV15; abundance: few; d_gene: TRBD2
CDR3nt: TGTGCCAGCAGCTTAGCGGGACTAGCGGGAGGCTCCTACGAGCAGTACTTC; CDR3aa: CASSLAGLAGGSYEQYF; j_gene: TRBJ2-7; v_gene: TRBV7-2; abundance: few; d_gene: TRBD2
CDR3nt: TGCAGTGCTAGAGATGGCGACAGGGGTAGCAATCAGCCCCAGCATTTT; CDR3aa: CSARDGDRGSNQPQHF; j_gene: TRBJ1-5; v_gene: TRBV20-1; abundance: many; d_gene: TRBD1
CDR3nt: TGTGCTAGTGGTGGGACTAGCGGGAGAGAGCAGTTCTTC; CDR3aa: CASGGTSGREQFF; j_gene: TRBJ2-1; v_gene: TRBV12-5; abundance: many; d_gene: TRBD2
CDR3nt: TGTGCCAGCAGCGTTCACTACGAGCAGTACTTC; CDR3aa: CASSVHYEQYF; j_gene: TRBJ2-7; v_gene: TRBV7-2; abundance: many; d_gene: NA